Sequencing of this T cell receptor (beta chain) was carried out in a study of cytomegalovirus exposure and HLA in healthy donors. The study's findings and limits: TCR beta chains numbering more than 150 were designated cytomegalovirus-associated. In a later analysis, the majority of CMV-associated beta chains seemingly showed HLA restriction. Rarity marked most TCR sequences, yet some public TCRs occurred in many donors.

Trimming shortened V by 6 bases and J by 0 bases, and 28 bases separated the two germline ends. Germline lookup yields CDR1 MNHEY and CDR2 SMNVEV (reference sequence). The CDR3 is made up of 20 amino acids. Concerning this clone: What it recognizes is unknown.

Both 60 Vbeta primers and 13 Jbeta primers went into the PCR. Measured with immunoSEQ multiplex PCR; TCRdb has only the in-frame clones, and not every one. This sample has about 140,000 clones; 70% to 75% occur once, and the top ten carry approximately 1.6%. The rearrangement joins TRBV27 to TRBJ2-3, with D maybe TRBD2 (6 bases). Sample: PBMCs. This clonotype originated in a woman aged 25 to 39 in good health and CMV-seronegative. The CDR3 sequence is CASSFLSHPSAGRSTDTQYF. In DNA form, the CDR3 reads TGTGCCAGCAGCTTCCTCAGTCACCCTAGCGCAGGACGTAGCACAGATACGCAGTATTTT.